This entry features one TCR beta chain sequence. Its antigen remains unknown. The data were produced by immunoSEQ multiplex PCR, yet TCRdb's version contains in-frame clones alone and is incomplete. The table shows approximately 1.4 million clones, with approximately 98% occurring only once. The study drew all its donors from Caucasian adults living in Nashville, Tennessee. The split of CD4+ cells yielded CD45RA+ naive and CD45RA-negative memory subsets. This specimen comes from a study of shared clonotypes between healthy human individuals. Study-wide results and limits: Memory subsets had estimated richness that was generally smaller than that of naive subsets.

This TCR was recovered from a man aged 30 to 39 in good health. Sequencing was performed on naive CD4+ T cells sorted from blood. Subset of the sample: CD45RA+ positively selected.

The CDR3 DNA sequence: TGTGCCAGCAGCACCAGGGGGCCGTACGGTCAGCCCCAGCATTTT. Encoded protein: CASSTRGPYGQPQHF. This chain connects TRBV5-8 to TRBJ1-5; the match to TRBD1 covers 8 bases. V dropped 4 bases and J dropped 6; count of bases not matched to a gene: 9. This CDR3 spans 15 amino acids. Looked up from germline, CDR1 is SGHTS and CDR2 is YDEGEE.